These 27 T cell receptor beta chains originate from one sample sequenced in a study of T cells after yellow fever vaccination. MiXCR, run by TCRdb on the 5' RACE reads, gives a single entry per CDR3 protein. The data hold about 350,000 distinct CDR3 sequences, with over 4% observed a single time. The sample consisted of PBMCs, taken 5 days after the yellow fever booster vaccination. These receptors were taken from a man aged 18 to 35 who received the YFV17D yellow fever vaccine.

The V gene is TRBV2, the J gene TRBJ2-2; TRBD1 aligns across 8 bases. Germline V gene lookup returns CDR1 SNHLY and CDR2 FYNNEI. The ends lost 2 bases at V and 6 bases at J; junction bases unmatched: 8. The CDR3 is 16 residues long. The DNA of the CDR3 is TGTGCCAGCAGTGAAAGGCAGGGGGCCTTGGCCGGGGAGCTGTTTTTT. Protein: CASSERQGALAGELFF.

The rearrangement joins TRBV4-3 to TRBJ2-1, with D possibly being TRBD1 (6 bases). The CDR3 sequence is 16 residues long. Germline-derived CDR1 and CDR2 are LGHNA and YSLEER. Trimming shortened V by 0 bases and J by 9 bases, and 18 bases separated the two germline ends. The CDR3 DNA is TGCGCCAGCAGCCAAGATGACGGACAGCAATCGAGTGAGCAGTTCTTC. It yields the protein CASSQDDGQQSSEQFF.

Many counts were recorded for this clonotype. The junction shows a germline mismatch at one end, possibly a read error. The chain recombines TRBV4-3 with TRBJ2-7; D tentatively reads TRBD1 or TRBD2 (5 bases each). Germline loops: CDR1 LGHNA, CDR2 YSLEER. This CDR3 spans 14 amino acids. Here the CDR3 reads CASSQGSGAYEQYF. In DNA form, the CDR3 reads TGCGCCAGTAGCCAAGGGTCCGGGGCTTACGAGCAGTACTTC.

This clonotype was detected only a few times. This sequence joins TRBV7-8 and TRBJ2-2, with a possible D match to TRBD1 (5 bases). This CDR3 comprises 19 residues. Germline V gives CDR1 SGHVS, CDR2 FQNEAQ. V was cut by 1 base and J by 3 bases, with 21 bases left in between. This CDR3 reads CASSLGRLGRVEYTGELFF. CDR3 DNA sequence: TGTGCCAGCAGCTTAGGTCGTTTAGGCAGGGTAGAATACACCGGGGAGCTGTTTTTT.

This clonotype was seen a few times. The CDR3 region has the DNA TGTGCCAGCAGCTTGGGCCCCGTAACGCAGTATTTT. Residues: CASSLGPVTQYF. This chain joins TRBV11-2 and TRBJ2-3; no reliable D call. The germline V gene has CDR1 SGHAT and CDR2 FQNNGV. CDR3 length equals 12 residues. The V end was cut by 3 bases, the J end by 9 bases, with 10 bases between.

CDR3 sequence: CASSLGGEGLSYEQYF. The CDR3 coding sequence is TGTGCCAGCAGCTTAGGTGGGGAAGGGCTCTCCTACGAGCAGTACTTC. The chain carries TRBV13 and TRBJ2-7, with D uncertain. From germline, CDR1 is PRHDT and CDR2 FYEKMQ (reference sequence). Trimming took off 0 bases at V and 0 bases at J, with 12 bases between the two ends. This CDR3 is 16 amino acids long.

This chain links TRBV30 with TRBJ2-7, with 7 bases lining up with TRBD1. Germline CDR1 reads GTSNPN; CDR2 reads SVGIG (reference sequence). The CDR3 sequence is 13 residues long. Unmatched junction bases numbered 6, after V lost 5 bases and J lost 2 bases. The CDR3 coding sequence is TGTGCCTGGGGAAGCCAGGGGGCCTACGAGCAGTACTTC. Protein product: CAWGSQGAYEQYF.

This clonotype has more than one count but fewer than ten. CDR3 sequence reads: CSALLFGNTIYF. The CDR3 DNA reads TGCAGTGCGCTTCTCTTTGGAAACACCATATATTTT. The chain employs TRBV20-1 and TRBJ1-3; D gene uncertain. The CDR3 covers 12 residues. CDR1 and CDR2 (germline): DFQATT, SNEGSKA (reference sequence). Between the trimmed V and J ends, which lost 6 bases and 3 bases, there was a span of 9 bases.

This clonotype was counted between two and nine times. CDR3 coding DNA: TGCGCCAGCAGCCAAGATGGTTTCCGGACAGGCCATTCACCCCTCCACTTT. The encoded protein is CASSQDGFRTGHSPLHF. The chain uses TRBV4-1 and TRBJ1-6, with 7 bases fitting TRBD1. Germline CDR1 MGHRA, CDR2 YSYEKL. J gave up 8 bases and V 0 bases, and 10 bases lay outside the gene matches. The CDR3 totals 17 residues.

This clonotype was counted only a few times. The chain links TRBV7-9 to TRBJ1-2, with no clear D. Trimming removed 5 bases at V and 3 bases at J, with 10 bases between. This CDR3 has 13 residues. Germline-derived CDR1 and CDR2 are SEHNR and FQNEAQ (reference sequence). CDR3 bases: TGTGCCAGCAGCCCCACTCAGTACTATGGCTACACCTTC. This translates into CASSPTQYYGYTF.

V is TRBV4-2 and J is TRBJ2-1, with 15 bases that match TRBD2. Per germline, CDR1 LGHNA and CDR2 YNFKEQ. The CDR3 runs to 17 residues. Trimming cost V 2 bases and J 5 bases; bases outside gene matches: 4. CDR3 sequence (DNA): TGTGCCAGCAGCCAACGGACTAGCGGGGGGGCCGACAATGAGCAGTTCTTC. It yields the protein CASSQRTSGGADNEQFF.

CDR3 sequence reads: CASGDLQQTQYF. The CDR3 DNA sequence: TGTGCCAGCGGGGACCTTCAGCAGACCCAGTACTTC. The chain uses TRBV2 and TRBJ2-5; either TRBD1 or TRBD2 may fit D (5 bases each). Germline CDR1 reads SNHLY; CDR2 reads FYNNEI. Trimming cost V 8 bases and J 6 bases, with 13 bases left between them. The CDR3 sequence is 12 residues long.

This clonotype showed up many times. The gene calls are TRBV7-2 and TRBJ2-5; 8 bases are a match to TRBD2. This CDR3 is 13 amino acids long. Germline values: CDR1 SGHTA, CDR2 FQGNSA. The V and J ends lost 5 bases and 5 bases, in that order; junction bases with no gene match: 4. CDR3 coding DNA: TGTGCCAGCAGCCCCAGACTAGCGGAGACCCAGTACTTC. Its protein product is CASSPRLAETQYF.

This clonotype was seen only a few times. The V gene is TRBV7-3, the J gene TRBJ2-3; D gene uncertain. CDR3 size: 15 residues. The V and J ends lost 0 bases and 2 bases respectively, with 9 bases between them. The V gene's germline CDR1 is SGHTA and CDR2 FQGTGA. Here the CDR3 DNA reads TGTGCCAGCAGCTTAACGTCGCATCCCACAGATACGCAGTATTTT. As protein: CASSLTSHPTDTQYF.

The chain uses TRBV20-1 and TRBJ2-7; D perhaps matches TRBD1 (6 bases). Per the germline V gene, CDR1 is DFQATT and CDR2 is SNEGSKA (reference sequence). The CDR3 spans 14 residues. V lost 1 base and J 1 base, leaving 11 bases between the germline ends. The CDR3 loop reads CSARGAGASYEQYF. In nucleotides, the CDR3 is TGCAGTGCTAGAGGGGCAGGGGCTTCCTACGAGCAGTACTTC.

The chain is built from TRBV29-1 and TRBJ1-1; D gene ambiguous. This CDR3 region has 13 residues. The V end was cut by 1 base, the J end by 2 bases, with 8 bases between. Germline assignment: CDR1 SQVTM and CDR2 ANQGSEA. DNA for the CDR3: TGCAGCGTTGAAGGGGTTGCCAACACTGAAGCTTTCTTT. Translated, it gives CSVEGVANTEAFF.

This clonotype was seen only a few times. The chain couples TRBV12-3 or TRBV12-4 to TRBJ2-2; D remains ambiguous. The V end lost 5 bases, the J end lost 1 base, and 11 bases lay between the germline ends. The CDR3 is made up of 15 amino acids. The CDR3 reads CASSPNPGNTGELFF. The CDR3 bases are TGTGCCAGCAGTCCCAACCCAGGGAACACCGGGGAGCTGTTTTTT.

This clonotype was seen a handful of times. The V gene is TRBV24-1, the J gene TRBJ2-7; D is ambiguous. Germline CDR1 is KGHDR and CDR2 is SFDVKD. The V end was cut by 4 bases, the J end by 4 bases, with 4 bases between. The CDR3 sequence is 11 residues long. The CDR3 loop reads CATSEEYEQYV. The CDR3 nucleotides are TGTGCCACCAGTGAAGAGTACGAGCAGTACGTC.

This clonotype was seen more than once but under ten times. The rearrangement uses TRBV19 and TRBJ2-6, with 7 bases matching TRBD1. Germline trimming cut 5 bases from V and 0 bases from J; bases unmatched to any gene: 16. From germline, CDR1 is LNHDA and CDR2 SQIVND (reference sequence). This CDR3 has 20 amino acids. This CDR3 is CASSSGRQGSTHSGANVLTF. CDR3 sequence (DNA): TGTGCCAGTAGTTCGGGTCGACAGGGTTCGACCCACTCTGGGGCCAACGTCCTGACTTTC.

The V gene is TRBV30, the J gene TRBJ2-7, with D unclear. CDR1 and CDR2 (germline): GTSNPN, SVGIG (reference sequence). The germline V and J ends were trimmed by 5 bases and 0 bases, with 8 bases remaining between them. This CDR3 region has 12 residues. This CDR3 is CAWGRSSYEQYF. CDR3 bases: TGTGCCTGGGGACGGAGCTCCTACGAGCAGTACTTC.

There are many counts of this clonotype. The rearrangement uses TRBV4-1 and TRBJ2-2; D is undetermined. Germline CDR1 and CDR2: MGHRA and YSYEKL. CDR3 length equals 15 residues. Between the trimmed V and J ends, which lost 1 base and 6 bases, there was a span of 12 bases. In nucleotides, the CDR3 is TGCGCCAGCAGCCAAGGGTTCAGGATGCCCGGGGAGCTGTTTTTT. It codes for CASSQGFRMPGELFF.

This clonotype was counted a few times. V usage is TRBV29-1 and J usage is TRBJ2-1, with D possibly TRBD2 on 5 matching bases. The ends were cut back, 7 bases at V and 7 bases at J, with 20 bases in the middle. Germline CDR1 is SQVTM and CDR2 is ANQGSEA. CDR3 length: 14 residues. This CDR3 is CSGTRTGVGNEQFF. In nucleotides, the CDR3 is TGCAGCGGGACTCGGACCGGGGTTGGGAATGAGCAGTTCTTC.

The chain has TRBV11-1 and TRBJ2-3, with TRBD2 matching over 9 bases. Looked up from germline, CDR1 is SGHAT and CDR2 is FQDESV (reference sequence). V dropped 5 bases and J dropped 1; count of bases not matched to a gene: 4. CDR3 length equals 15 residues. The CDR3 DNA follows: TGTGCCAGCAGCATTAGGACTAGCGGCACAGATACGCAGTATTTT. Residues: CASSIRTSGTDTQYF. The full variable domain, rest sourced from reference TRBV11-1 and TRBJ2-3, is EAEVAQSPRYKITEKSQAVAFWCDPISGHATLYWYRQILGQGPELLVQFQDESVVDDSQLPKDRFSAERLKGVDSTLKIQPAELGDSAMYLCASSIRTSGTDTQYFGPGTRLTVL.

The sample holds a few counts of this clonotype. The chain has TRBV19 and TRBJ1-2; D gene unclear. Trimming shortened V by 6 bases and J by 6 bases, and 8 bases separated the two germline ends. CDR1 LNHDA and CDR2 SQIVND come from the germline V gene (reference sequence). The CDR3 length is 11 residues. The CDR3, as DNA: TGTGCCAGTAGGCGGACTGATGGCTACACCTTC. Protein: CASRRTDGYTF.

The V gene is TRBV18, the J gene TRBJ1-5, with D perhaps matching TRBD1 (6 bases). The CDR3 runs 15 residues. The V gene lost 3 bases and the J gene lost 6 bases, with 15 bases spanning the gap. Germline V gene data show CDR1 as KGHSH and CDR2 as LQKENI. The CDR3 reads CASSPGGGGFQPQHF. CDR3 DNA: TGTGCCAGCTCACCGGGCGGGGGCGGGTTTCAGCCCCAGCATTTT.

This clonotype was found a few times. The gene calls are TRBV5-1 and TRBJ2-7; either TRBD1 or TRBD2 may supply D (5 bases each). Germline CDR1 and CDR2: SGHRS and YFSETQ. Trimming removed 0 bases from V and 2 bases from J, with 12 bases in between. The CDR3 covers 15 residues. The CDR3 coding sequence is TGCGCCAGCAGCTTGGAGGGCCAGGGACCCTACGAGCAGTACTTC. Translation gives CASSLEGQGPYEQYF. The full variable domain, with the rest looked up from reference TRBV5-1 and TRBJ2-7, is KAGVTQTPRYLIKTRGQQVTLSCSPISGHRSVSWYQQTPGQGLQFLFEYFSETQRNKGNFPGRFSGRQFSNSRSEMNVSTLELGDSALYLCASSLEGQGPYEQYFGPGTRLTVT.

At least ten counts were recorded for this clonotype. The chain carries TRBV7-2 and TRBJ1-1; 8 nucleotides agree with TRBD1. CDR1 and CDR2 (germline): SGHTA, FQGNSA. J was trimmed by 1 base and V by 6 bases; bases with no gene match: 4. The CDR3 runs to 14 residues. Here the CDR3 reads CASRPTGENTEAFF. DNA for the CDR3: TGTGCCAGCAGACCGACAGGGGAGAACACTGAAGCTTTCTTT.